This T cell receptor (beta chain) was found in a study of cytomegalovirus exposure and HLA in healthy donors. Participants comprised healthy donors of bone marrow. Study findings and constraints: For most subjects, TCR beta sequences were reported to predict HLA-A and HLA-B alleles with accuracy. Roughly even sequencing depth across donors was the assumption behind the presence/absence analyses. An apparent linkage of common viral pathogens to several of the most significant clusters emerged in a later analysis.

The primer mix had 60 Vbeta and 13 Jbeta primers. Here immunoSEQ multiplex PCR was the method, and the copy in TCRdb shows in-frame clones only, minus some. The data show 70,000 to 95,000 clones, with approximately 80% seen just once and around 2% held by the top ten. To note about this clone: Its antigen is as yet unknown.

This receptor was obtained from a man between 18 and 29 years old in good health and CMV-seronegative. Specimen: PBMCs.

In nucleotides, the CDR3 is TGTGCCAGATCGGGGTTCGGCACAGATACGCAGTATTTT. Translated, it gives CARSGFGTDTQYF. The V call is TRBV2, the J call TRBJ2-3; tentatively, D is TRBD2 (5 bases). The V gene lost 9 bases and the J gene lost 1 base, with 11 bases spanning the gap. CDR1 SNHLY and CDR2 FYNNEI come from the germline V gene. There are 13 residues in the CDR3. The full variable domain, rest sourced from reference TRBV2 and TRBJ2-3, is EPEVTQTPSHQVTQMGQEVILRCVPISNHLYFYWYRQILGQKVEFLVSFYNNEISEKSEIFDDQFSVERPDGSNFTLKIRSTKLEDSAMYFCARSGFGTDTQYFGPGTRLTVL.